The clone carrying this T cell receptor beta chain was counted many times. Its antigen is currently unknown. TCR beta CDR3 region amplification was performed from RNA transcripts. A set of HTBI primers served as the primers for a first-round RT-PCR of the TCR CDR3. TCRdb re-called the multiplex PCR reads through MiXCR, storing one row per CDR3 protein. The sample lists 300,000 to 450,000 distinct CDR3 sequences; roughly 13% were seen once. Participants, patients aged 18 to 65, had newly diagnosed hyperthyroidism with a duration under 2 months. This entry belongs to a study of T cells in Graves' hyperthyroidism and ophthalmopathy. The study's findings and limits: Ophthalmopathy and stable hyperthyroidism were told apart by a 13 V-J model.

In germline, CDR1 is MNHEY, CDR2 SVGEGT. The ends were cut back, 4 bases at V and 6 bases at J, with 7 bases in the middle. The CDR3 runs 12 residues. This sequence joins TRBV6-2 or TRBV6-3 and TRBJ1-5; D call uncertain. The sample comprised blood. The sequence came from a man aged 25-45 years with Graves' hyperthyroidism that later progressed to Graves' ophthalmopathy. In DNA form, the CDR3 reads TGTGCCAGCAGTTCCGGTGGTCAGCCCCAGCATTTT. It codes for CASSSGGQPQHF.